This T cell receptor (beta chain) was captured by sequencing in a study of tumor and adjacent non-tumor tissue in lung cancer (dated by TCRdb to between 2018 and 2020). Study-wide context: Of the cohort, 11 to 12 patients had adenocarcinoma, 2 had squamous cell carcinoma and 1 had small cell lung cancer. Ages among the roughly 15 patients ranged from about 30 to 85 years, there were some 10 men and 5 women, and disease was at TNM stage I to III. About 30 paired specimens, one tumor and one normal lung sample per patient, were profiled by TCRbeta CDR3 sequencing. Using bulk TCRbeta repertoires from 15 lung cancer patients, the study set lung tumor tissue side by side with matched distant non-tumor lung tissue. Sequencing produced some 130,000,000 productive TCRbeta reads in total, an average of approximately 4.5 million reads per sample.

The library was produced with multiplex PCR. The reads were generated on an Illumina HiSeq 2500. TCRbeta libraries were built by three rounds of nested PCR using primers (Table S4), following protocols modified from ARM-PCR. PCR products of 200-500 bp were gel-excised and purified with the QIAquick gel extraction kit before sequencing. The original pipeline was this. Reads were cleaned with Trimmomatic, merged with FLASH into complete CDR3 sequences, and assigned to V(D)J germline segments with MiTCR. Clonal diversity was computed as the inverse Simpson's index with VDJtools. A read counted as productive if the sequence was in-frame and lacked a premature stop codon. The public sequencing data were trimmed at Q25 with fastp and processed into clonotypes with MiXCR by TCRdb, which kept only in-frame beta chains. Each CDR3 protein appears once, grouped with its most common genes and DNA. TCRdb, rather than the study authors, made the V and J calls. This sample holds tens of thousands of distinct CDR3 sequences; around 67% were observed only once. The leading ten clones occupy 15% to 20% of the sample.

Results the study describes overall, beyond this receptor: The cohort had only about 14 patients, and the authors noted that larger samples and more detailed clinical data are needed. TCR diversity was significantly higher in younger patients, and higher tumor TCR diversity was associated with shorter overall and disease-free survival. The sequencing platform is not named in the methods, and unique molecular identifiers are not mentioned. Because peripheral blood was not sequenced, blood TCRbeta repertoires in the lung cancer patients of the study were not examined. Tumor tissue showed significantly greater TCR diversity (inverse Simpson) than normal lung tissue (431.37 vs 166.20, P = 0.0075, Mann-Whitney U test). In normal lung, the top 100 clones accounted for a significantly larger cumulative share of the repertoire than in tumor tissue.

RNA was isolated from bulk unsorted tissue, and RNA quality was assessed with a NanoDrop ND-1000 and an Agilent 2100. The normal lung samples consisted of distant non-tumor tissue collected more than 3 cm from the tumor edge. Newly diagnosed lung cancer patients without prior chemotherapy who had been admitted for thoracic surgery in China between August and November 2014 were enrolled as donors. Patients with previous radiotherapy or chemotherapy, or with another concurrent cancer, were excluded from the study. Surgical tissue pieces of about 1-2.3 cm3 were preserved in RNAlater solution and were kept at -80 degrees C until use. Regarding this clonotype: The clone's antigen remains unknown. Mismatch with germline at one junction end may stem from a read error.

The germline V gene (reference sequence) yields DFQATT for CDR1 and SNEGSKA for CDR2. Including the terminal cysteine and phenylalanine, the CDR3 comprises 11 residues. The DNA shown is the 33-base CDR3, in frame from base 1. The chain uses TRBV20-1 and TRBJ1-4; TRBD1 matches 7 bases in the middle. The TCR originated in a middle-aged woman with non-small cell lung cancer. The material sequenced was distant non-tumor lung tissue. The base sequence is TGCAGTGCTAGACCCCACAGGGGACTGTTTTTC. Its coded protein is CSARPHRGLFF.